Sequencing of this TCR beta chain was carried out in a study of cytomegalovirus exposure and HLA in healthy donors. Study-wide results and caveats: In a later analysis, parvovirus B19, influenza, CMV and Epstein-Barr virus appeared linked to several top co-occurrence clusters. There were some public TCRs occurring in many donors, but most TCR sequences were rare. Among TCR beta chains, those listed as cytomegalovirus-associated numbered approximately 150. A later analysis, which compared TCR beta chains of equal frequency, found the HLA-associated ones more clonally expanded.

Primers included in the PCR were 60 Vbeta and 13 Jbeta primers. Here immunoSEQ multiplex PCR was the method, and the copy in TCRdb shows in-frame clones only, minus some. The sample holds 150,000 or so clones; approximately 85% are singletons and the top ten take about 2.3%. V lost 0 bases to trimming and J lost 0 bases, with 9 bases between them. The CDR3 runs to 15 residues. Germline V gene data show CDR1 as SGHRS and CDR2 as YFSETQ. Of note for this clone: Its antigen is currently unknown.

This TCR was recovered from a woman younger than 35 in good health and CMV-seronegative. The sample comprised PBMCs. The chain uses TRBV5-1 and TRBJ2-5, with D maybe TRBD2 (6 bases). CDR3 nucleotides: TGCGCCAGCAGCTTGGCCGCGGGGTACCAAGAGACCCAGTACTTC. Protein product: CASSLAAGYQETQYF.